Listed here is a single T cell receptor (beta chain). Its antigen is still unknown. There are no base qualities to consult, and no much larger clone falls within one base. Trimmed from V: 0 bases; trimmed from J: 4 bases; junction bases lacking a gene match: 8. The CDR3 runs 16 amino acids, cysteine and phenylalanine included. The read is trimmed to its CDR3 DNA, 48 bases read in frame from base 1. Based on the germline V gene, the CDR1 and CDR2 sequences are SGHRS and YFSETQ. The data were taken from a study of shared clonotypes between healthy human individuals (dated by TCRdb to the early 2020s). About the study as a whole: The cohort included three men and a couple of women between 18 and 49 years of age. Blood TCR repertoires of roughly 5 healthy adults were deeply sequenced to estimate repertoire size and the extent of clonotype sharing between individuals. Per donor, three plates each were used for CD4 naive and CD4 memory, two for CD8 naive, and one for CD8 memory. To increase sequencing depth and limit assay-specific biases, TCR repertoire library preparation and sequencing were carried out by different laboratories using diverse techniques. Per donor, leukapheresis produced somewhere between about 0.85 and 8.9 billion PBMCs. What the authors observed across the whole study: Naive subsets generally had larger estimated clonotype richness than memory subsets. Based on pairwise subsampling, the degree of clonotype sharing among donors was expected to be affected by sequencing depth. The small number of donors limited the genetic and exposure-history diversity represented. Higher generation probabilities were observed for clonotypes shared by all four sorted-subset donors than for non-shared clonotypes. When a few donors were compared, the shared fraction of clonotypes was around 4.6% for naive CD4, roughly 3.3% for naive CD8, 2.3% for memory CD4, and under 0.5% for memory CD8. Sampling was limited to blood, and TCR repertoires in tissue likely differ from TCR repertoires in blood. Incomplete sequencing was indicated by rarefaction of sorted-subset datasets, despite the large sequencing depth.

The donors were healthy, HIV-negative adults with no recently reported acute infections or vaccinations. Only Caucasian adults living in Nashville, Tennessee, USA were represented among the donors. Magnetic negative selection was used to enrich CD4+ T cells, after which naive cells were positively selected on CD45RA and the negative fraction became the memory subset. Blood was collected by leukapheresis, and PBMCs were isolated by Ficoll-Histopaque density gradient centrifugation and then cryopreserved in liquid nitrogen vapor phase. Analytical flow cytometry was used to check the purity and quantity of every magnetically sorted T cell population. Genomic DNA was isolated from each sorted fraction and quantified by UV absorbance on a Nanodrop 2000c. TCR CDR3 regions were amplified from genomic DNA by multiplex PCR using the deep immunoSEQ assay. For each cell subset, the extracted genomic DNA was distributed evenly across all wells of several immunoSEQ 96-well plates, and each plate served as one replicate. For sorted subsets, each replicate PCR was loaded with around 220 ng genomic DNA, equivalent to 30,000 or so T cell genomes. Purified libraries were measured with a Qubit 3.0 fluorometer, size-checked on a Bioanalyzer 2100, and measured again with the KAPA Library Quantification kit. Every immunoSEQ 96-well plate was sequenced on a separate single-read 150-cycle Illumina NextSeq 550 flow cell. The published analysis was carried out like this. The immunoSEQ output contained only junctional sequences without quality scores, so filtering could not match that applied to full-length reads. To assign V/J genes and CDR3, sequences were annotated against IMGT germline references using PyIR, a Python wrapper for IgBLAST v1.9. Any read was removed if the V/J assignment was weak (E-value above 1e-6), the CDR3 was missing, or the read contained stop codons, out-of-frame junctions, or ambiguous translated residues. V3J clonotypes were defined as sequences sharing the same inferred V gene, J gene, and CDR3 amino acid sequence. The percentage overlap between two repertoires was calculated by dividing the number of shared unique clonotypes by the size of the smaller repertoire. Richness of each repertoire was evaluated using RTK rarefaction, the Chao1 estimator, and Recon v2.1 estimates of unobserved clonotypes. OLGA was used to compute generation probabilities for all TCRbeta clonotypes that the gDNA method yielded from a few donors. TCRdb obtained this table from immuneACCESS and retained in-frame rearrangements with V and J assigned. These tables miss some clones; where compared with another copy, unresolved V genes account for less than half of the shortfall, and the remainder is unexplained. The V and J calls and clone size come from that table; D and trimming were worked out from the DNA. The sample table shows 780,000 or so clones, and just under 75% are seen once. The leading ten clones occupy more than 1.5% of the sample.

The sequence links TRBV5-1 to TRBJ1-1; TRBD1 matches 8 bases in the middle. The sample consisted of memory CD4+ T cells sorted from blood. The sample's cell subset or site label is to be understood as: CD45RA-negative fraction. This TCR came from a woman in her 30s in good health. The DNA sequence reads TGCGCCAGCAGCTTGGTCGGACAGGGTCTAGGCACTGAAGCTTTCTTT. This is translated as CASSLVGQGLGTEAFF.